The clone carrying this T cell receptor (beta chain) was recorded many times. Amplification of TCR alpha and beta CDR3 regions from RNA used iRepertoire nested multiplex PCR. Input was 100-400 ng of tissue mRNA or PBMC total RNA. TCRdb re-called the multiplex PCR reads through MiXCR, storing one row per CDR3 protein. This table has 150,000 or so distinct CDR3 sequences, approximately 39% appearing once. The sample originates from a study of glioma-infiltrating T cells. Germline V gene lookup returns CDR1 DFQATT and CDR2 SNEGSKA (reference sequence). Trimming at V came to 6 bases and at J to 6 bases, leaving 6 bases not matched to a gene. This CDR3 has 13 residues.

Sequencing used glioma tissue, nonneoplastic brain tissue, or PBMCs (not recorded which). V usage is TRBV20-1 and J usage is TRBJ2-3; 10 bases fit TRBD2. This clonotype was obtained from a human donor with low-grade glioma or glioblastoma, undergoing nonglioma brain surgery, or in good health (not recorded which). The CDR3 sequence: CSARTSGDDTQYF. The DNA for the CDR3 is TGCAGTGCGAGGACTAGCGGAGACGATACGCAGTATTTT.